Included here is one T cell receptor beta chain sequence, with context. This sample was included in a study of blood T cell repertoires in COVID-19. Overall study: COVID-19 samples collected from the United States, Italy and Spain covered acute and convalescent phases. Sample material is recorded as cDNA or gDNA derived from T cells, B-cell-depleted T cells, or PBMCs.

The table came from immunoSEQ multiplex PCR; TCRdb's copy has only in-frame clones and leaves some out. The data contain 150,000 to 200,000 clones, more than 80% of them singletons. This TCR derives from a man aged 45 to 65 who had recovered from COVID-19. Sequencing was carried out using PBMCs or T cells enriched from blood (not recorded which).

DNA for the CDR3: TGTGCCAGCAGCCAGGGGCGGCCCGACTCTGGAAACACCATATATTTT. Translation: CASSQGRPDSGNTIYF. V is TRBV7-6 and J is TRBJ1-3; tentative D call: TRBD1 (6 bases). Germline CDR1 and CDR2: SGHVS and FNYEAQ. CDR3 length equals 16 residues. Trimming removed 5 bases from V and 0 bases from J, with 14 bases in between.